A single sample is the source of the 25 T cell receptor beta chains below, sequenced in a study of blood T cell repertoires in COVID-19. Clones were sequenced by immunoSEQ multiplex PCR, and TCRdb holds only the in-frame ones, with some missing. This table has about 140,000 clones, around 84% appearing once. The specimen was peripheral blood. The receptors originated from an older woman with acute or convalescent COVID-19.

This sequence joins TRBV5-8 and TRBJ2-5; 10 positions agree with TRBD2. V gave up 4 bases and J gave up 5 bases; unmatched junction bases: 17. This CDR3 has 18 amino acids. Per germline, CDR1 SGHTS and CDR2 YDEGEE. The CDR3 spells CASSPRVSSGGFGETQYF. The CDR3 DNA reads TGTGCCAGCAGCCCCCGGGTATCTAGCGGGGGCTTCGGGGAGACCCAGTACTTC.

This clone came up a few times. The genes are TRBV18 and TRBJ2-2, with TRBD2 matching over 7 bases. After removal of 5 bases from V and 5 bases from J, the junction contained 17 bases not matched to a gene. The CDR3 consists of 18 residues. Germline V gene lookup returns CDR1 KGHSH and CDR2 LQKENI. Here the CDR3 DNA reads TGTGCCAGCTCATCCGACTGTTCCCGGGGGGTTGGGACCGGGGAGCTGTTTTTT. Protein sequence: CASSSDCSRGVGTGELFF.

The chain joins TRBV10-2 to TRBJ2-1, with TRBD2 identical over 10 bases. Losses at the gene ends were 8 bases for V and 7 bases for J; bases not matched to a gene: 5. This CDR3 contains 13 residues. Germline CDR1 and CDR2: WSHSY and SAAADI. The CDR3 region has the DNA TGCGCCAGCGTACTAGCGGGGTCGAATGAGCAGTTCTTC. As protein: CASVLAGSNEQFF.

CDR3: CASSDFLAGVGGLIGTDTQYF. The DNA for the CDR3 is TGTGCCAGCAGTGACTTTTTAGCGGGGGTGGGAGGGCTGATCGGCACAGATACGCAGTATTTT. The chain joins TRBV6-4 to TRBJ2-3; 9 bases agree with TRBD2. Trimming removed 1 base from V and 1 base from J; junction bases left unmatched: 18. CDR1 is MRHNA and CDR2 is SNTAGT in the germline V gene. CDR3 size: 21 residues.

The chain recombines TRBV3-1 (or the pseudogene TRBV3-2) with TRBJ1-6, with D tentatively TRBD1 (6 bases). V dropped 4 bases and J dropped 0 bases, with 16 bases sitting between them. CDR1 and CDR2 from the germline V gene are LGHDT and YNNKEL (reference sequence). The CDR3 extends over 18 amino acids. CDR3 nucleotides: TGTGCCAGCAGCCGGGAGGGCTCACAGGGCTCCTATAATTCACCCCTCCACTTT. This translates into CASSREGSQGSYNSPLHF.

A few counts support this clone. V usage is TRBV24-1 and J usage is TRBJ1-2; D is perhaps TRBD1 (6 bases). This CDR3 has 13 amino acids. Looked up from germline, CDR1 is KGHDR and CDR2 is SFDVKD. Deletions cut 1 base from V and 7 bases from J, with 9 bases between. The CDR3 DNA reads as TGTGCCACCAGTGATTTTACAGGGAGTGGCTACACCTTC. It is translated as CATSDFTGSGYTF.

This chain uses TRBV24-1 with TRBJ1-2; 9 bases agree with TRBD1. There are 16 residues in the CDR3. Germline V gene sequence: CDR1 KGHDR, CDR2 SFDVKD. Germline trimming cut 2 bases from V and 1 base from J; bases unmatched to any gene: 4. The CDR3 loop reads CATSDSRTGVNYGYTF. The CDR3, as DNA: TGTGCCACCAGTGATTCCCGGACAGGGGTTAACTATGGCTACACCTTC.

The chain combines TRBV19 with TRBJ1-5; TRBD1 agrees at 7 bases. The V gene's germline CDR1 is LNHDA and CDR2 SQIVND (reference sequence). This CDR3 comprises 12 residues. Losses at the gene ends were 5 bases for V and 7 bases for J; bases not matched to a gene: 2. CDR3 nucleotides: TGTGCCAGTAGTCCGGGACAGCAGCCCCAGCATTTT. It is translated as CASSPGQQPQHF.

This chain connects TRBV19 to TRBJ1-1, with D perhaps matching TRBD1 (6 bases). The CDR3 runs 16 residues. V lost 5 bases, J lost 4 bases, and 20 bases lay in between. Germline assignment: CDR1 LNHDA and CDR2 SQIVND (reference sequence). CDR3: CASSGPQGMGLTEAFF. In DNA form, the CDR3 reads TGTGCCAGTAGTGGCCCACAGGGAATGGGTCTCACTGAAGCTTTCTTT.

The V gene is TRBV6-2 or TRBV6-3, the J gene TRBJ2-5, with 16 bases matching TRBD2. The CDR3 contains 17 residues. V was clipped by 2 bases and J by 3 bases; unmatched bases: 3. The germline V gene has CDR1 MNHEY and CDR2 SVGEGT. The CDR3 nucleotides read TGTGCCAGCAGTTACCTGGGGACTAGCGGGGGGGAAGAGACCCAGTACTTC. Translation: CASSYLGTSGGEETQYF.

V gene TRBV28 combines with J gene TRBJ2-1; 12 bases align to TRBD1. With V trimmed by 6 bases and J by 15 bases, 12 bases remained unmatched. Germline values: CDR1 MDHEN, CDR2 SYDVKM. The CDR3 is made up of 14 amino acids. This CDR3 is CASSHSGTGGIRFF. For the CDR3, the DNA is TGTGCCAGCAGCCACTCCGGGACAGGGGGCATAAGGTTCTTC.

The V call is TRBV29-1, the J call TRBJ1-2, with 7 positions matching TRBD1. V gave up 4 bases and J gave up 4 bases; unmatched junction bases: 6. The CDR3 consists of 13 residues. Germline loops: CDR1 SQVTM, CDR2 ANQGSEA. The CDR3, as DNA: TGCAGCGTTGTATCAGGGGGAGGCTATGGCTACACCTTC. Its protein product is CSVVSGGGYGYTF.

This clone has only one observation. This chain uses TRBV3-1 (or the pseudogene TRBV3-2) with TRBJ2-5; a weak D match, TRBD1 (7 bases). Germline lookup yields CDR1 LGHDT and CDR2 YNNKEL (reference sequence). This CDR3 has 15 amino acids. V lost 1 base to trimming and J lost 9 bases, with 18 bases between them. The CDR3 sequence is CASSQVAGSTGAQYF. In DNA, the CDR3 is TGTGCCAGCAGCCAAGTGGCGGGGAGCACAGGGGCCCAGTACTTC.

The chain links TRBV5-6 to TRBJ2-7, with D possibly being TRBD1 (6 bases). The CDR3 length is 15 residues. Trimming pared 6 bases from V and 1 base from J, leaving 17 bases between. Germline CDR1 reads SGHDT; CDR2 reads YYEEEE. The CDR3 here is CASTRTESSSYEQYF. CDR3 in DNA: TGTGCCAGCACCCGGACAGAAAGTTCATCCTACGAGCAGTACTTC.

This clone was seen only a few times. The chain combines TRBV28 with TRBJ2-2; 8 bases are shared with TRBD1. Germline trimming cut 8 bases from V and 3 bases from J; bases unmatched to any gene: 8. CDR1 and CDR2 (germline): MDHEN, SYDVKM. The CDR3 consists of 15 residues. Here the CDR3 reads CASHLDRVDTGELFF. For the CDR3, the DNA is TGTGCCAGCCATTTGGACAGGGTGGACACCGGGGAGCTGTTTTTT.

The V call is TRBV9, the J call TRBJ2-3; TRBD2 agrees at 11 bases. CDR3 length equals 15 residues. Germline CDR1 reads SGDLS; CDR2 reads YYNGEE. V dropped 0 bases and J dropped 7; count of bases not matched to a gene: 4. CDR3: CASSVDSGGAHTQYF. The CDR3 nucleotides are TGTGCCAGCAGCGTAGATAGCGGGGGGGCACATACGCAGTATTTT.

The chain uses TRBV3-1 (or the pseudogene TRBV3-2) and TRBJ2-7, with TRBD1 matching 7 bases. The junction had 3 bases not matched to a gene; V was cut back by 4 bases and J by 0 bases. Germline V gives CDR1 LGHDT, CDR2 YNNKEL (reference sequence). The CDR3 is 14 amino acids. Written as DNA, the CDR3 is TGTGCCAGCAGCCGGAGGACAGGCTCCTACGAGCAGTACTTC. Protein: CASSRRTGSYEQYF.

Notes on this clone: This CDR3 is also generated by other DNA sequences in the sample. This chain connects TRBV7-9 to TRBJ2-3; 8 nucleotides line up with TRBD1. In germline, CDR1 is SEHNR, CDR2 FQNEAQ (reference sequence). V lost 5 bases, J lost 2 bases, and 3 bases stayed unmatched. This CDR3 region has 14 residues. CDR3 protein: CASSGTGSTDTQYF. CDR3 sequence (DNA): TGTGCCAGCAGCGGGACAGGCTCCACAGATACGCAGTATTTT.

The V call is TRBV24-1, the J call TRBJ2-4; D may be TRBD2 (5 bases). Germline values: CDR1 KGHDR, CDR2 SFDVKD. There are 16 residues in the CDR3. V lost 1 base and J lost 4, with 13 bases in between. The CDR3 is CATSDFGPGGKNIQYF. The CDR3 nucleotides read TGTGCCACCAGTGATTTTGGACCCGGAGGAAAAAACATTCAGTACTTC.

The chain uses TRBV27 and TRBJ2-6, with TRBD2 as a possible D gene (5 bases). Between the trimmed V and J ends, which lost 3 bases and 0 bases, there was a span of 6 bases. Germline values: CDR1 MNHEY, CDR2 SMNVEV (reference sequence). The length of the CDR3 is 15 residues. Written as DNA, the CDR3 is TGTGCCAGCAGTTTTGAGGGCTCTGGGGCCAACGTCCTGACTTTC. Protein sequence: CASSFEGSGANVLTF.

The gene calls are TRBV9 and TRBJ1-1; 9 positions match TRBD1. This CDR3 is 15 amino acids long. CDR1 is SGDLS, CDR2 YYNGEE, per germline. V was clipped by 3 bases and J by 4 bases; unmatched bases: 7. The CDR3 sequence: CASSGYRGRVTEAFF. CDR3 DNA sequence: TGTGCCAGCAGCGGCTACAGGGGGCGGGTCACTGAAGCTTTCTTT.

This chain links TRBV19 with TRBJ2-3; unclear D gene. This CDR3 is 15 amino acids long. The V end was cut by 5 bases, the J end by 3 bases, with 15 bases between. Germline CDR1 is LNHDA and CDR2 is SQIVND (reference sequence). CDR3 loop: CASSLRTLMTDTQYF. The CDR3 nucleotides read TGTGCCAGTAGTCTCCGAACCCTAATGACAGATACGCAGTATTTT.

V gene TRBV2 combines with J gene TRBJ2-7, with a tentative D call TRBD2 (6 bases). Per the germline V gene, CDR1 is SNHLY and CDR2 is FYNNEI. V gave up 3 bases and J gave up 3 bases, with 12 bases separating them. CDR3 size: 14 residues. CDR3 region: CASSDRWGVYEQYF. The CDR3 DNA sequence: TGTGCCAGCAGTGATCGGTGGGGGGTCTACGAGCAGTACTTC.

The V and J genes are TRBV14 and TRBJ2-1; 10 bases fit TRBD2. Trimming took 0 bases from V and 7 from J; bases not matched to a gene: 9. The germline V gene encodes CDR1 SGHDN and CDR2 FVKESK. The CDR3 loop spans 17 amino acids. The CDR3 nucleotides are TGTGCCAGCAGCCAAGAGAGACTTCAACTAGCGGGGAATGAGCAGTTCTTC. Translating gives CASSQERLQLAGNEQFF.

This clone showed up just a few times. The rearrangement uses TRBV5-4 and TRBJ2-5; 11 bases are shared with TRBD1. CDR1 SGHNT and CDR2 YYREEE come from the germline V gene (reference sequence). V gave up 6 bases and J gave up 5 bases; unmatched junction bases: 6. The CDR3 length is 14 residues. CDR3 nucleotides: TGTGCCAGCAACGGACAGGGGGCAATGGAGACCCAGTACTTC. Its protein is CASNGQGAMETQYF.